The 10 T cell receptor beta chains below all came from one sample that was sequenced in a study of T cell changes during pregnancy in multiple sclerosis. Assay: immunoSEQ multiplex PCR; the TCRdb copy retains only in-frame clones and omits some. Altogether tens of thousands of clones are present, more than 85% being singletons, with the ten largest covering around 0.93%. This specimen consisted of peripheral blood, obtained before pregnancy. These receptors were collected from a female donor with multiple sclerosis, enrolled in a pregnancy study.

The CDR3 coding sequence is TGTGCCAGTAGTATACGGGGGACAGGGGTAAACGAGCAGTACTTC. Translation: CASSIRGTGVNEQYF. The chain couples TRBV19 to TRBJ2-7, with 10 bases identical to TRBD1. Trimming cost V 2 bases and J 5 bases; bases outside gene matches: 6. The CDR3 is 15 amino acids. CDR1 is LNHDA and CDR2 is SQIVND in the germline V gene (reference sequence).

This sequence joins TRBV15 and TRBJ1-4; 9 bases map to TRBD1. Germline-derived CDR1 and CDR2 are LNHNV and YYDKDF (reference sequence). There are 13 residues in the CDR3. Unmatched junction bases numbered 6, after V lost 9 bases and J lost 7 bases. In DNA form, the CDR3 reads TGTGCCACTCGAGGGACAGGGACTGAAAAACTGTTTTTT. Translating it yields CATRGTGTEKLFF.

The chain is built from TRBV11-2 and TRBJ1-5; D gene ambiguous. The CDR3 length is 15 residues. CDR1 is SGHAT and CDR2 is FQNNGV in the germline V gene. V gave up 0 bases and J gave up 2 bases, with 8 bases separating them. CDR3 loop: CASSLDRRGNQPQHF. The CDR3 nucleotides are TGTGCCAGCAGCTTAGATCGTCGAGGCAATCAGCCCCAGCATTTT.

The genes are TRBV7-2 and TRBJ2-5; TRBD1 agrees at 9 bases. The V and J ends lost 3 bases and 5 bases, in that order; junction bases with no gene match: 4. Germline V CDR1 and CDR2: SGHTA, FQGNSA. The CDR3 contains 14 residues. The CDR3 DNA sequence: TGTGCCAGCAGCTTTGCGGGACAGGGTGAGACCCAGTACTTC. Its protein is CASSFAGQGETQYF.

The V gene is TRBV28, the J gene TRBJ2-5; 10 nucleotides line up with TRBD2. The ends lost 6 bases at V and 1 base at J; junction bases unmatched: 17. The CDR3 consists of 19 residues. CDR1 is MDHEN, CDR2 SYDVKM, per germline. The CDR3 bases are TGTGCCAGCAGCCCAATAACCTCCAGTAGCGGGAGGTTCCAAGAGACCCAGTACTTC. It codes for CASSPITSSSGRFQETQYF.

This rearrangement joins TRBV6-1 to TRBJ1-4; 7 bases line up with TRBD1. The CDR3 length is 13 residues. Unmatched junction bases numbered 5, after V lost 11 bases and J lost 2 bases. Germline V gene lookup returns CDR1 MNHNS and CDR2 SASEGT. The CDR3 spells CAARQGTNEKLFF. The CDR3 coding sequence is TGTGCCGCGAGACAGGGCACTAATGAAAAACTGTTTTTT.

The CDR3 loop is CATGGGATNEKLFF. CDR3 in DNA: TGTGCCACGGGGGGGGGCGCAACTAATGAAAAACTGTTTTTT. V is TRBV10-3 and J is TRBJ1-4, with TRBD1 as a possible D gene (6 bases). V lost 10 bases and J lost 0, with 12 bases in between. The CDR3 runs to 14 residues. CDR1 is ENHRY, CDR2 SYGVKD, per germline.

This sequence joins TRBV28 and TRBJ2-7; 9 bases match TRBD2. V dropped 3 bases and J dropped 2; count of bases not matched to a gene: 5. This CDR3 spans 15 amino acids. Germline assignment: CDR1 MDHEN and CDR2 SYDVKM. CDR3 coding DNA: TGTGCCAGCAGTTTTAGGGCGGGAGGGACCTACGAGCAGTACTTC. It encodes CASSFRAGGTYEQYF.

The chain has TRBV5-4 and TRBJ2-7, with D possibly TRBD1 on 5 matching bases. CDR3 length: 13 amino acids. The germline V and J ends were trimmed by 5 bases and 0 bases, with 9 bases remaining between them. CDR1 and CDR2 (germline): SGHNT, YYREEE (reference sequence). This CDR3 is CASRLDSSYEQYF. Here the CDR3 DNA reads TGTGCCAGCAGACTTGACAGCTCCTACGAGCAGTACTTC.

The chain has TRBV6-6 and TRBJ2-2; possibly TRBD1 for D (5 bases). CDR3 size: 12 residues. The germline CDR1 and CDR2 sequences are MNHNY and SVGAGI (reference sequence). Trimming took 2 bases from V and 9 from J, leaving 7 bases between them. CDR3 sequence: CASSYRGRELFF. In DNA form, the CDR3 reads TGTGCCAGCAGTTACAGGGGTCGGGAGCTGTTTTTT.